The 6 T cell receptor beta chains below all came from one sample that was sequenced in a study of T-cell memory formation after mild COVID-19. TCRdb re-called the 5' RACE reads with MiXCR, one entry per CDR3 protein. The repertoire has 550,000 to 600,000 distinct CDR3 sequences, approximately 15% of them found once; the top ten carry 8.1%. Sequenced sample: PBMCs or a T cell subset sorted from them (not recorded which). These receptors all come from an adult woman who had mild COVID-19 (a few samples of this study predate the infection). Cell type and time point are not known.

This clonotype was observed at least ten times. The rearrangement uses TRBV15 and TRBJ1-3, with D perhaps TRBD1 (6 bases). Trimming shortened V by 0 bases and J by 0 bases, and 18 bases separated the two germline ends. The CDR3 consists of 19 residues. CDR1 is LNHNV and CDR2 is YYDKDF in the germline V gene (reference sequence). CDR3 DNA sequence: TGTGCCACCAGCAGAGATTCCCAAGGACAGTCGAGCTCTGGAAACACCATATATTTT. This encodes CATSRDSQGQSSSGNTIYF.

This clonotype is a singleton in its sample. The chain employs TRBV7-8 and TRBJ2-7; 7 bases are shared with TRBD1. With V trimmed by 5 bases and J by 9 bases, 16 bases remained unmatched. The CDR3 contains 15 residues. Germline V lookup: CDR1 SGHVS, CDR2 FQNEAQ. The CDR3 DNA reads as TGTGCCAGCAGCCCGTTGACAGGGAAGGGGATCGGGCAGTACTTC. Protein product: CASSPLTGKGIGQYF.

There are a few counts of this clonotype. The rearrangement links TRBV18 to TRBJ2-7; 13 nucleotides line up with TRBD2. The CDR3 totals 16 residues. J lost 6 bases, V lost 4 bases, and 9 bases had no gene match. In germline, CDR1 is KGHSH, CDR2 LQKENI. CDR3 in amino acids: CASSHRPGTSGVEQYF. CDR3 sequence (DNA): TGTGCCAGCTCACATCGTCCCGGGACTAGCGGGGTCGAGCAGTACTTC.

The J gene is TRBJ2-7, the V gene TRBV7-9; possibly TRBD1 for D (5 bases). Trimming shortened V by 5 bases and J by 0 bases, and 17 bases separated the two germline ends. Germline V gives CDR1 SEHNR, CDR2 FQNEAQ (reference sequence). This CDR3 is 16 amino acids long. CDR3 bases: TGTGCCAGCAGCGCTGATTGGGGCCGCCACTCCTACGAGCAGTACTTC. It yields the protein CASSADWGRHSYEQYF.

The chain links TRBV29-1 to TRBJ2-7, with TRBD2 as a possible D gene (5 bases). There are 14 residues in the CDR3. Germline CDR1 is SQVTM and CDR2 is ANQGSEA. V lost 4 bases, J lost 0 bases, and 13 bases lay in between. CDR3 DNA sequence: TGCAGCGTTGTCGGCGGGCCTAACTCCTACGAGCAGTACTTC. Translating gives CSVVGGPNSYEQYF.

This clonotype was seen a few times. CDR3 DNA: TGTGCCAGCAGCCCAGGACAGGGGTATAATTCACCCCTCCACTTT. This codes for CASSPGQGYNSPLHF. This rearrangement joins TRBV7-2 to TRBJ1-6; 9 bases match TRBD1. Trimming cost V 5 bases and J 4 bases; bases outside gene matches: 3. Looked up from germline, CDR1 is SGHTA and CDR2 is FQGNSA. The CDR3 runs 15 residues.